These 8 T cell receptor beta chains were sequenced from one sample in a study of blood T cells in healthy people across ages. For the second PCR, which ran for about 6 to 12 cycles, a sample-barcoded 5' primer and a J-beta primer mix were used. MiXCR was run by TCRdb on the 5' RACE reads, yielding one entry per CDR3 protein. Of about 780,000 distinct CDR3 sequences in the sample, 46% were seen once. The specimen sequenced was blood. All receptors come from a man older than 75 in good health.

The chain links TRBV27 to TRBJ2-1; the match to TRBD1 covers 7 bases. The V segment lost 8 bases and the J segment 8 bases; nucleotides outside the gene matches: 6. Germline V gives CDR1 MNHEY, CDR2 SMNVEV (reference sequence). The CDR3 extends over 12 amino acids. The CDR3 loop is CASGIGGYEQFF. In nucleotides, the CDR3 is TGTGCCAGCGGAATAGGGGGCTATGAGCAGTTCTTC.

The genes are TRBV27 and TRBJ2-1; no clear D. The CDR3 extends over 14 amino acids. With 7 bases removed from V and 6 bases from J, the gap between germline ends came to 16 bases. CDR1 is MNHEY, CDR2 SMNVEV, per germline (reference sequence). For the CDR3, the DNA is TGTGCCAGCACCACGCTGCTAGAAGGCAATGAGCAGTTCTTC. This translates into CASTTLLEGNEQFF.

The rearrangement joins TRBV6-9 to TRBJ2-7; D perhaps matches TRBD1 (6 bases). Trimming took 2 bases from V and 1 from J, leaving 9 bases between them. The CDR3 sequence is 14 residues long. Germline values: CDR1 MNHGY, CDR2 SVAAGI. CDR3 amino acids: CASSYETGSYEQYF. CDR3 DNA: TGTGCCAGCAGTTATGAGACAGGTTCCTACGAGCAGTACTTC.

This clonotype has only a few counts. The genes are TRBV2 and TRBJ1-2, with TRBD1 identical over 8 bases. The CDR3 covers 15 residues. The ends lost 3 bases at V and 6 bases at J; junction bases unmatched: 9. Germline V CDR1 and CDR2: SNHLY, FYNNEI. Written as DNA, the CDR3 is TGTGCCAGCAGTGATCTTCAGGGGGCGTCTCATGGCTACACCTTC. Its protein is CASSDLQGASHGYTF.

J is TRBJ2-5 and V is TRBV7-2, with a tentative D call TRBD1 (6 bases). This CDR3 has 19 amino acids. Germline CDR1 is SGHTA and CDR2 is FQGNSA. V lost 5 bases to trimming and J lost 2 bases, with 27 bases between them. The CDR3 sequence: CASSLGSPRGGGSQETQYF. The CDR3 DNA reads as TGTGCCAGCAGCCTTGGTTCCCCGAGAGGGGGTGGGTCTCAAGAGACCCAGTACTTC.

The rearrangement links TRBV29-1 to TRBJ1-1; D is unclear. Trimming cost V 1 base and J 6 bases, with 6 bases left between them. Looked up from germline, CDR1 is SQVTM and CDR2 is ANQGSEA. This CDR3 contains 11 residues. DNA for the CDR3: TGCAGCGTTGAAGTCGGAGCTGAAGCTTTCTTT. This codes for CSVEVGAEAFF. Full variable domain (outside the CDR3, taken from reference TRBV29-1 and TRBJ1-1): SAVISQKPSRDICQRGTSLTIQCQVDSQVTMMFWYRQQPGQSLTLIATANQGSEATYESGFVIDKFPISRPNLTFSTLTVSNMSPEDSSIYLCSVEVGAEAFFGQGTRLTVV.

This clonotype was recorded once. This rearrangement joins TRBV7-3 to TRBJ2-4; 11 positions match TRBD2. The V and J ends lost 5 bases and 13 bases, in that order; junction bases with no gene match: 16. Germline assignment: CDR1 SGHTA and CDR2 FQGTGA. The CDR3 has 16 amino acids. In DNA form, the CDR3 reads TGTGCCAGCAGCACCCAACCGGGACTAGCGGACTACGGGCAGTACTTC. This sequence encodes CASSTQPGLADYGQYF.

This chain connects TRBV12-3 or TRBV12-4 to TRBJ2-7, with 7 bases that match TRBD1. The CDR3 has 12 amino acids. The V segment lost 3 bases and the J segment 10 bases; nucleotides outside the gene matches: 6. The CDR3 loop is CASSFEGAPQYF. In DNA form, the CDR3 reads TGTGCCAGCAGTTTTGAGGGGGCGCCCCAGTACTTC.